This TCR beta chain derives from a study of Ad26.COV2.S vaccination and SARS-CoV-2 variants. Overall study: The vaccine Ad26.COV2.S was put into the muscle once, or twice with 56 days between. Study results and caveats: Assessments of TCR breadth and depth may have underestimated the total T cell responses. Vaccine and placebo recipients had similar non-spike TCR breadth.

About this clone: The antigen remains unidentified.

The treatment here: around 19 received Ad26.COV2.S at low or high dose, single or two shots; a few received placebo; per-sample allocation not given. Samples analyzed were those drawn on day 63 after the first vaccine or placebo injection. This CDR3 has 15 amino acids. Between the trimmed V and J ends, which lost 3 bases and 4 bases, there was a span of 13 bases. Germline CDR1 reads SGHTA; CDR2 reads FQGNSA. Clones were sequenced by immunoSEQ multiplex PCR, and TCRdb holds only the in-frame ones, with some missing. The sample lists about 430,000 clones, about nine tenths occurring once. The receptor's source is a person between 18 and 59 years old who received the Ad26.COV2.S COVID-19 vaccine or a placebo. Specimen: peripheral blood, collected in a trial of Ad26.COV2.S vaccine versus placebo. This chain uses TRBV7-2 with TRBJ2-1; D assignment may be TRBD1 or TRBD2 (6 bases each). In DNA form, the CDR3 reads TGTGCCAGCAGCTTCTCGGGGGCCGCTTACAATGAGCAGTTCTTC. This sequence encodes CASSFSGAAYNEQFF.